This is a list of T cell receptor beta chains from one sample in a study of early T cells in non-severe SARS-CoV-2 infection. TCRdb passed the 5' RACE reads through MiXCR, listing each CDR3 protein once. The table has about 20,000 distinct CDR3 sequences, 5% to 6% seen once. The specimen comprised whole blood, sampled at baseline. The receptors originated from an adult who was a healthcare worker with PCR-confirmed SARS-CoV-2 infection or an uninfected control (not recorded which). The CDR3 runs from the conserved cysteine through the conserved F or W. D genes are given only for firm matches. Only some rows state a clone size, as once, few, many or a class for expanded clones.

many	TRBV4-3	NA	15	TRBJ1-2	CASSQDRGFGGGYTF	TGCGCCAGCAGCCAAGATCGGGGGTTTGGTGGTGGCTACACCTTC
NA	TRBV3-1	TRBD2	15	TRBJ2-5	CASRGAGGSLETQYF	TGTGCCAGCCGCGGGGCGGGGGGCTCGTTGGAGACCCAGTACTTC
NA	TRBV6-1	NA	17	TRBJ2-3	CASSGTIDPFSTDTQYF	TGTGCCAGCAGTGGGACGATAGACCCTTTTAGCACAGATACGCAGTATTTT
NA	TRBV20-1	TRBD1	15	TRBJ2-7	CSAGRGDRVSHEQYF	TGCAGTGCTGGTAGAGGGGACAGGGTCTCCCACGAGCAGTACTTC
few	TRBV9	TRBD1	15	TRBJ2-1	CASTKQGNSYNEQFF	TGTGCCAGCACCAAACAGGGGAACTCCTACAATGAGCAGTTCTTC
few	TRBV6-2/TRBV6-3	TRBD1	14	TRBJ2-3	CASTRDRSTDTQYF	TGTGCCAGCACCAGGGACAGGAGCACAGATACGCAGTATTTT
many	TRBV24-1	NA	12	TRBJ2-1	CATQERSNEQFF	TGTGCCACCCAGGAGCGGTCCAATGAGCAGTTCTTC
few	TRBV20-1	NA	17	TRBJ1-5	CSARDRGDSNSNQPQHF	TGCAGTGCTAGAGATAGGGGCGACAGTAATAGCAATCAGCCCCAGCATTTT
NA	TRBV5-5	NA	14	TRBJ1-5	CASSLGSSNQPQHF	TGTGCCAGCAGCTTGGGGAGTAGCAATCAGCCCCAGCATTTT
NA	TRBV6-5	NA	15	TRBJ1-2	CASSYGAGPNYGYTF	TGTGCCAGCAGTTACGGGGCAGGACCTAACTATGGCTACACCTTC
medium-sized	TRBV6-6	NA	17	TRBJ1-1	CASSYSGFEGENTEAFF	TGTGCCAGCAGTTACAGCGGGTTTGAGGGGGAGAACACTGAAGCTTTCTTT
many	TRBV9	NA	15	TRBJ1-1	CASSVGENPGTEAFF	TGTGCCAGCAGCGTGGGCGAGAACCCGGGCACTGAAGCTTTCTTT
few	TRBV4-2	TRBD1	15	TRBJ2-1	CASSQEQGALNEQFF	TGTGCCAGCAGCCAAGAACAGGGGGCTCTCAATGAGCAGTTCTTC
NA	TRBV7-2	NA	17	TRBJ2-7	CASSPLDARLLGGEQYF	TGTGCCAGCAGCCCTTTAGACGCCCGGCTATTAGGGGGCGAGCAGTACTTC
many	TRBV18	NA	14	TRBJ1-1	CASSRASLNTEAFF	TGTGCCAGCTCGCGAGCGAGCTTAAACACTGAAGCTTTCTTT
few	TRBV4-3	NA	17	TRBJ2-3	CASSQDYFRQNTDTQYF	TGCGCCAGCAGCCAAGATTACTTTCGACAGAACACAGATACGCAGTATTTT
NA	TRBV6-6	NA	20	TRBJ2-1	CASSYSIGGELPDPYNEQFF	TGTGCCAGCAGTTACTCGATCGGCGGGGAGCTCCCCGACCCCTACAATGAGCAGTTCTTC
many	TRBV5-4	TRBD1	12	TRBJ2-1	CASSTDRGEQFF	TGTGCCAGCAGCACGGACAGGGGGGAGCAGTTCTTC
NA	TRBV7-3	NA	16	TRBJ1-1	CASSSSGTWLNTEAFF	TGTGCCAGCAGCTCGTCGGGCACCTGGTTGAACACTGAAGCTTTCTTT
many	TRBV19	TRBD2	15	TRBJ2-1	CASSNGGTKLNEQFF	TGTGCCAGTAGTAACGGGGGGACTAAACTCAATGAGCAGTTCTTC
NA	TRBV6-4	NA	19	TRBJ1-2	CASSDSGAEAPNLPYGYTF	TGTGCCAGCAGTGACTCAGGAGCGGAGGCCCCCAACTTACCCTATGGCTACACCTTC
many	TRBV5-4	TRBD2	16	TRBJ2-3	CASSLRTGLSTNTQYF	TGTGCCAGCAGCTTGAGGACGGGACTAAGCACAAATACGCAGTATTTT
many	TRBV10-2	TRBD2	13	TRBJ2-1	CASISGAGNEQFF	TGCGCCAGCATTAGCGGGGCGGGCAATGAGCAGTTCTTC
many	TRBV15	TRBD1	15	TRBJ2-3	CATSRGQGSADTQYF	TGTGCCACCAGCCGAGGACAGGGCTCAGCAGATACGCAGTATTTT
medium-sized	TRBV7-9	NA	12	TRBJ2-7	CASSSDYYEQYF	TGTGCCAGCAGCTCGGATTACTACGAGCAGTACTTC
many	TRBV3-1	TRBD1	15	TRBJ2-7	CASSQIPGQGNEQYF	TGTGCCAGCAGCCAAATTCCCGGACAGGGGAACGAGCAGTACTTC
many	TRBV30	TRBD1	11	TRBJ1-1	CAWNRGPEAFF	TGTGCCTGGAACAGGGGGCCTGAAGCTTTCTTT
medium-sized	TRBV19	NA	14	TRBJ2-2	CASSIDVSTGELFF	TGTGCCAGTAGTATAGACGTCAGCACCGGGGAGCTGTTTTTT
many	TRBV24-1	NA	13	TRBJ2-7	CATSAASSYEQYF	TGTGCCACCAGCGCAGCGAGCTCCTACGAGCAGTACTTC
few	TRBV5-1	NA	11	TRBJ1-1	CASARDTEAFF	TGCGCCAGCGCACGGGACACTGAAGCTTTCTTT
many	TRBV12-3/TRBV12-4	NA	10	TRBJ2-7	CASSIYEQYF	TGTGCCAGCAGTATTTACGAGCAGTACTTC
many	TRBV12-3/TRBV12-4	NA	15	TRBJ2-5	CASSAALGPQETQYF	TGTGCCAGCAGTGCCGCCCTAGGGCCTCAAGAGACCCAGTACTTC
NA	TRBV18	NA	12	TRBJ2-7	CASSLTTEKQYF	TGTGCCAGCTCACTTACGACAGAGAAGCAGTACTTC
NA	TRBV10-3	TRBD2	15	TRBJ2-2	CATGRAGANTGELFF	TGTGCCACGGGGAGAGCGGGGGCGAACACCGGGGAGCTGTTTTTT
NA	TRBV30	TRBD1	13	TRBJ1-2	CAWSQGQFYGYTF	TGTGCCTGGAGTCAGGGACAGTTCTATGGCTACACCTTC
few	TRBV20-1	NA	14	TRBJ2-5	CSALKYVSGETQYF	TGCAGTGCTTTGAAGTACGTTTCCGGAGAGACCCAGTACTTC
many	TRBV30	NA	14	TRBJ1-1	CAWADSPYDTEAFF	TGTGCCTGGGCGGACAGTCCGTATGACACTGAAGCTTTCTTT
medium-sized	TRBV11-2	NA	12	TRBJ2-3	CASSFDRDTQYF	TGTGCCAGCAGCTTTGACAGGGATACGCAGTATTTT
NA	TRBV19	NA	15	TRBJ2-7	CASSIEMTVSYEQYF	TGTGCCAGTAGTATAGAGATGACAGTCTCCTACGAGCAGTACTTC
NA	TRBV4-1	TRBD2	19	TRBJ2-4	CASSPVSVAGGIAKNIQYF	TGCGCCAGCAGCCCGGTTTCAGTAGCGGGGGGAATAGCCAAAAACATTCAGTACTTC
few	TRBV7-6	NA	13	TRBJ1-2	CASSSGQQWGYTF	TGTGCCAGCAGCTCGGGACAACAATGGGGCTACACCTTC
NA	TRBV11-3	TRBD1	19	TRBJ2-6	CASSSRRDRLYSGANVLTF	TGTGCCAGCAGCTCCCGCCGGGACAGGCTTTACTCTGGGGCCAACGTCCTGACTTTC
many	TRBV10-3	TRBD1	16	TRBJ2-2	CAISDLHGQGSGELFF	TGTGCCATCAGTGACCTCCACGGACAGGGAAGCGGGGAGCTGTTTTTT
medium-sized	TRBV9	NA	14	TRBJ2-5	CASSAEDSRETQYF	TGTGCCAGCAGCGCCGAGGACAGCAGGGAGACCCAGTACTTC
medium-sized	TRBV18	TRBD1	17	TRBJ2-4	CASSPVRDRVAKNIQYF	TGTGCCAGCTCACCAGTGCGGGACAGGGTGGCCAAAAACATTCAGTACTTC
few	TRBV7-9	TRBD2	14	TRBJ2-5	CASSTLAGAHAQYF	TGTGCCAGCAGCACACTAGCGGGGGCCCACGCCCAGTACTTC
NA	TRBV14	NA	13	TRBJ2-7	CASSQSISYEQYF	TGTGCCAGCAGCCAAAGCATTTCCTACGAGCAGTACTTC